This T cell receptor beta chain was documented in a study of blood T cell repertoires in COVID-19. About the research overall: There were acute and convalescent COVID-19 samples, and they came from the United States, Italy and Spain.

The CDR3 totals 13 residues. CDR1 and CDR2 (germline): MNHEY, SVGAGI. This clone turned up a few times. Per the authors' pipeline: Amplification of reference gene primers provided the estimated nucleated cell counts. Clones were sequenced by immunoSEQ multiplex PCR, and TCRdb holds only the in-frame ones, with some missing. The V and J calls and clone size come from that table; D and trimming were worked out from the DNA. The table lists about 210,000 clones, around four fifths of them singletons. Input material: peripheral blood. The gene calls are TRBV6-5 and TRBJ2-2; no definite D call. This clonotype was obtained from a man aged 50 to 60 with active or convalescent COVID-19. The CDR3 region is CASRRLVAGELFF. For the CDR3, the DNA is TGTGCTTCTCGCAGACTGGTGGCCGGGGAGCTGTTTTTT.